This T cell receptor (beta chain) was identified during a study of T-cell reconstitution after alpha-beta-depleted transplantation in children. Unique molecular identifiers were used in preparing the TCRbeta library. TCRdb re-called the PCR reads through MiXCR, storing one row per CDR3 protein. The table has fewer than 700,000 distinct CDR3 sequences, 10% to 15% seen once. General study points: Diversity and T-cell counts at one year after transplant derived mostly from new T cells.

This clonotype was counted a few times. What it recognizes is unknown. The CDR3 runs 14 residues. V lost 3 bases and J lost 5, with 9 bases in between. Germline V lookup: CDR1 KGHDR, CDR2 SFDVKD. Sequenced material: PBMCs, mostly from graft donor cells, taken 360 days after TCRalphabeta/CD19-depleted stem cell transplant. This TCR was sampled from a male patient younger than 18 who had a stem cell transplant for acute myeloid leukemia, so the T cells may come from the graft donor. The chain links TRBV24-1 to TRBJ2-2; no definite D call. In DNA form, the CDR3 reads TGTGCCACCAGTGATACCCTGGGGACCGGGGAGCTGTTTTTT. It yields the protein CATSDTLGTGELFF.